This is a list of T cell receptor beta chains from one sample in a study of post-analysis software for immune sequencing data. TCRdb re-called the PCR reads with MiXCR, one entry per CDR3 protein. This table holds fewer than 850,000 distinct CDR3 sequences, roughly 29% found once. The specimen sequenced was blood. These receptors came from a girl under 18 with multiple sclerosis. The conserved cysteine and the conserved F or W are not part of the CDR3 here. Fields, in order: V gene, clone size, CDR3 protein. Clone size is shown for a subset of rows, as once, few, many or a class of expanded clone.

TRBV7-9 many ASSPRTSGYEGDTQY
TRBV7-2 . ASSPGWAAYEQY
TRBV29-1 many SVDTGTSGNNEQF
TRBV12-3/TRBV12-4 few ASSLGGTPDTQY
TRBV20-1 . SAQTGREAADTQY
TRBV5-4 . ASSPRTPTSGSSNEQY
TRBV3-1 . ASRPTEMNTEAF
TRBV29-1 many SVISWATSKNIQY
TRBV20-1 . SAREPPAGGYNEQF
TRBV20-1 few SATPSGQRYQETQY
TRBV29-1 . SVGTVRGYEQY
TRBV15 few ATSIDTGFGETQY
TRBV29-1 many SARHNEQF
TRBV4-3 once ASSQDYREETQY
TRBV15 few ATSKFIRDREGYEQY
TRBV2 . ATTKDRVDTEAF
TRBV5-1 . ASSTTGVTDTQY
TRBV7-2 few ASSILGQGTRGYGYT